The rows below give T cell receptor beta chains drawn from one sample of a study of blood T cells in healthy people across ages. TCRdb re-derived calls from the 5' RACE reads in MiXCR, one entry per CDR3 protein. The sample carries around 970,000 distinct CDR3 sequences, roughly half recorded once. The sequencing sample was made of blood. These receptors all stem from a woman in her fifties or sixties in good health. Each CDR3 is given with its conserved first and last residue. Each record gives: V gene, D gene, clone size, J gene, CDR3 length, CDR3 DNA, CDR3 protein. The D gene is left open where the match is weak. Expanded clones get a size class; other rows say once, few or many, or leave the size out.

V gene: TRBV28; D gene: TRBD1; clone size: .; J gene: TRBJ1-5; CDR3 length: 18; CDR3 DNA: TGTGCCAGTACTAGGGGGACAGGGGGCGTGTATGTCCGGGGCCCCCAGCATTTT; CDR3 protein: CASTRGTGGVYVRGPQHF
V gene: TRBV6-2/TRBV6-3; D gene: .; clone size: .; J gene: TRBJ2-3; CDR3 length: 14; CDR3 DNA: TGTGCCAGCAGTTACTCGGTGCGCACAGATACGCAGTATTTT; CDR3 protein: CASSYSVRTDTQYF
V gene: TRBV20-1; D gene: .; clone size: .; J gene: TRBJ2-1; CDR3 length: 16; CDR3 DNA: TGCAGTGCTACGGTAGGGGCCGGGAAGGTCTACAATGAGCAGTTCTTC; CDR3 protein: CSATVGAGKVYNEQFF
V gene: TRBV4-3; D gene: .; clone size: .; J gene: TRBJ2-1; CDR3 length: 16; CDR3 DNA: TGCGCCAGCAGCCAATTCCGGGACGATATTAGCAATGAGCAGTTCTTC; CDR3 protein: CASSQFRDDISNEQFF
V gene: TRBV6-4; D gene: TRBD1; clone size: few; J gene: TRBJ1-5; CDR3 length: 14; CDR3 DNA: TGTGCCAGCAGTGAGCAGGGGGGAAATCAGCCCCAGCATTTT; CDR3 protein: CASSEQGGNQPQHF
V gene: TRBV9; D gene: TRBD1; clone size: .; J gene: TRBJ2-1; CDR3 length: 15; CDR3 DNA: TGTGCCAGCAGCGTAGATGGGACAGGGCGTTATGAGCAGTTCTTC; CDR3 protein: CASSVDGTGRYEQFF
V gene: TRBV20-1; D gene: .; clone size: .; J gene: TRBJ2-1; CDR3 length: 13; CDR3 DNA: TGCAGTGCTAGCTTCTGGACGATCAATGAGCAGTTCTTC; CDR3 protein: CSASFWTINEQFF
V gene: TRBV5-1; D gene: .; clone size: few; J gene: TRBJ2-7; CDR3 length: 13; CDR3 DNA: TGCGCCAGCAGCGTGGATACCCCGAACGAGCAGTACTTC; CDR3 protein: CASSVDTPNEQYF
V gene: TRBV12-3/TRBV12-4; D gene: .; clone size: few; J gene: TRBJ2-7; CDR3 length: 13; CDR3 DNA: TGTGCCAGCAGTGGGACGGGCCGATACGAGCAGTACTTC; CDR3 protein: CASSGTGRYEQYF
V gene: TRBV24-1; D gene: TRBD2; clone size: .; J gene: TRBJ2-5; CDR3 length: 17; CDR3 DNA: TGTGCCACCAGTCCTGAGATGGGGACTAGCGGGCAAGAGACCCAGTACTTC; CDR3 protein: CATSPEMGTSGQETQYF
V gene: TRBV28; D gene: .; clone size: .; J gene: TRBJ2-7; CDR3 length: 13; CDR3 DNA: TGTGCCAGCAATAGTCAGGACACCTACGAGCAGTACTTC; CDR3 protein: CASNSQDTYEQYF
V gene: TRBV20-1; D gene: .; clone size: .; J gene: TRBJ2-7; CDR3 length: 21; CDR3 DNA: TGCAGCTGCCCTCCATCTTTCGGGGTCCCCGGGGGAACGGGTTATTTGTACGAGCAGTACTTC; CDR3 protein: CSCPPSFGVPGGTGYLYEQYF
V gene: TRBV29-1; D gene: .; clone size: .; J gene: TRBJ1-5; CDR3 length: 13; CDR3 DNA: TGCAGCGTTGGCGGGGGAGGGTATCAGCCCCAGCATTTT; CDR3 protein: CSVGGGGYQPQHF
V gene: TRBV11-2; D gene: TRBD2; clone size: few; J gene: TRBJ2-7; CDR3 length: 18; CDR3 DNA: TGTGCCAGCAGCCCCCTCGGACTAGCGGGAGTAGGCCGATACGAGCAGTACTTC; CDR3 protein: CASSPLGLAGVGRYEQYF
V gene: TRBV7-2; D gene: .; clone size: .; J gene: TRBJ2-5; CDR3 length: 16; CDR3 DNA: TGTGCCAGCAGCTTAGACTCTAGAACTTCTAGGGAGACCCAGTACTTC; CDR3 protein: CASSLDSRTSRETQYF
V gene: TRBV28; D gene: .; clone size: few; J gene: TRBJ1-2; CDR3 length: 14; CDR3 DNA: TGTGCCAGCAGTTCCACCAGTATGCTCTATGGCTACACCTTC; CDR3 protein: CASSSTSMLYGYTF
V gene: TRBV4-1; D gene: .; clone size: .; J gene: TRBJ1-2; CDR3 length: 14; CDR3 DNA: TGCGCCAGCAGCCCCCTAGGGACAAGCATTGGCTACACCTTC; CDR3 protein: CASSPLGTSIGYTF
V gene: TRBV7-2; D gene: .; clone size: .; J gene: TRBJ2-1; CDR3 length: 14; CDR3 DNA: TGTGCCAGCAGCTTCGGACTGGAATACAATGAGCAGTTCTTC; CDR3 protein: CASSFGLEYNEQFF
V gene: TRBV11-2; D gene: TRBD2; clone size: .; J gene: TRBJ2-3; CDR3 length: 17; CDR3 DNA: TGTGCCAGCAGCTCGCTACAGGGACTAGCGGGAGCAGATACGCAGTATTTT; CDR3 protein: CASSSLQGLAGADTQYF
V gene: TRBV12-3/TRBV12-4; D gene: .; clone size: .; J gene: TRBJ2-2; CDR3 length: 16; CDR3 DNA: TGTGCCAGCAGTCCGCAGATAGCGAGCGGCACCGGGGAGCTGTTTTTT; CDR3 protein: CASSPQIASGTGELFF
V gene: TRBV29-1; D gene: .; clone size: .; J gene: TRBJ2-1; CDR3 length: 11; CDR3 DNA: TGCAGCGTTGTCCGGGGCCATGAGCAGTTCTTC; CDR3 protein: CSVVRGHEQFF
V gene: TRBV27; D gene: .; clone size: once; J gene: TRBJ2-3; CDR3 length: 15; CDR3 DNA: TGTGCCAGCAGTTCCCTAGGGGAGGGCACAGATACGCAGTATTTT; CDR3 protein: CASSSLGEGTDTQYF
V gene: TRBV5-1; D gene: .; clone size: .; J gene: TRBJ1-1; CDR3 length: 17; CDR3 DNA: TGCGCCAGCAGCTTGGTTGGGGCCGGAGTTTGGAACACTGAAGCTTTCTTT; CDR3 protein: CASSLVGAGVWNTEAFF
V gene: TRBV27; D gene: .; clone size: .; J gene: TRBJ1-6; CDR3 length: 14; CDR3 DNA: TGTGCCAGCAATTCCCGGGCCCCCGATGGAACCCTCCACTTT; CDR3 protein: CASNSRAPDGTLHF
V gene: TRBV27; D gene: .; clone size: few; J gene: TRBJ1-4; CDR3 length: 15; CDR3 DNA: TGTGCCAGCAGTCCAACAGGGTTTTCTAATGAAAAACTGTTTTTT; CDR3 protein: CASSPTGFSNEKLFF
V gene: TRBV18; D gene: TRBD1; clone size: .; J gene: TRBJ2-3; CDR3 length: 14; CDR3 DNA: TGTGCCAGCTCCGGGACAGGGGGGGCAGATACGCAGTATTTT; CDR3 protein: CASSGTGGADTQYF
V gene: TRBV29-1; D gene: TRBD1; clone size: few; J gene: TRBJ2-5; CDR3 length: 12; CDR3 DNA: TGCAGCGCCGGGAACAGGGGAGAGACCCAGTACTTC; CDR3 protein: CSAGNRGETQYF
V gene: TRBV20-1; D gene: .; clone size: .; J gene: TRBJ2-3; CDR3 length: 14; CDR3 DNA: TGCAGTGCAGAGAAACCGCCCGGCACAGATACGCAGTATTTT; CDR3 protein: CSAEKPPGTDTQYF
V gene: TRBV4-3; D gene: .; clone size: .; J gene: TRBJ2-7; CDR3 length: 16; CDR3 DNA: TGCGCCAGCAGCCAAGATCTGGACAGTACCTGCAATGAGCAGTACTTC; CDR3 protein: CASSQDLDSTCNEQYF
V gene: TRBV27; D gene: .; clone size: .; J gene: TRBJ1-5; CDR3 length: 14; CDR3 DNA: TGTGCCAGCAGTTTGGGCAGCCCCAATCAGCCCCAGCATTTT; CDR3 protein: CASSLGSPNQPQHF
V gene: TRBV29-1; D gene: TRBD1; clone size: many; J gene: TRBJ1-2; CDR3 length: 13; CDR3 DNA: TGCAGCGTAGGGGACAGCCTCGTCTATGGCTACACCTTC; CDR3 protein: CSVGDSLVYGYTF
V gene: TRBV4-1; D gene: TRBD1; clone size: .; J gene: TRBJ2-7; CDR3 length: 16; CDR3 DNA: TGCGCCAGCAGCCAACCAAACAGGGGGTCCTCCTACGAGCAGTACTTC; CDR3 protein: CASSQPNRGSSYEQYF
V gene: TRBV7-2; D gene: .; clone size: few; J gene: TRBJ2-7; CDR3 length: 14; CDR3 DNA: TGTGCCAGCAGCTTAGCGTTCGAGGTGGGCGAGCAGTACTTC; CDR3 protein: CASSLAFEVGEQYF
V gene: TRBV6-2/TRBV6-3; D gene: .; clone size: few; J gene: TRBJ1-1; CDR3 length: 15; CDR3 DNA: TGTGCCAGCAGTTACTCCGGGAGGTCGGGAACTGAAGCTTTCTTT; CDR3 protein: CASSYSGRSGTEAFF
V gene: TRBV4-3; D gene: .; clone size: .; J gene: TRBJ2-5; CDR3 length: 15; CDR3 DNA: TGCGCCAGCAGCCAAGACATGGGGCCGGGGGCGACCCAGTACTTC; CDR3 protein: CASSQDMGPGATQYF
V gene: TRBV30; D gene: TRBD1; clone size: few; J gene: TRBJ2-7; CDR3 length: 12; CDR3 DNA: TGTGCCGGGGGACAGTACCGCCGTCAGCAGTACTTC; CDR3 protein: CAGGQYRRQQYF
V gene: TRBV7-2; D gene: TRBD1; clone size: once; J gene: TRBJ2-1; CDR3 length: 15; CDR3 DNA: TGTGCCAGCAGCTTAGAAGGGGGCTGGTACAATGAGCAGTTCTTC; CDR3 protein: CASSLEGGWYNEQFF
V gene: TRBV19; D gene: TRBD1; clone size: .; J gene: TRBJ1-4; CDR3 length: 16; CDR3 DNA: TGTGCCAGTAGTCAAGACAGGGGTGCAACTAATGAAAAACTGTTTTTT; CDR3 protein: CASSQDRGATNEKLFF
V gene: TRBV12-3/TRBV12-4; D gene: TRBD1; clone size: .; J gene: TRBJ2-2; CDR3 length: 14; CDR3 DNA: TGTGCCAGCAGTTTTAGGACAGGGATCGGGGAGCTGTTTTTT; CDR3 protein: CASSFRTGIGELFF
V gene: TRBV6-5; D gene: .; clone size: .; J gene: TRBJ1-1; CDR3 length: 16; CDR3 DNA: TGTGCCAGCAGCCCTTGGGGTAGTATGATGAACACTGAAGCTTTCTTT; CDR3 protein: CASSPWGSMMNTEAFF